This TCR beta chain was identified in a study of CD8 T cells in Susac syndrome. Study overall: Patients with Susac syndrome, at blood draw, were therapy-naive, on corticosteroids, or on intravenous immunoglobulin alone.

The CDR3 has 15 residues. Trimming shortened V by 4 bases and J by 2 bases, and 15 bases separated the two germline ends. CDR1 is LNHDA and CDR2 is SQIVND in the germline V gene (reference sequence). With random hexamers, reverse transcription was performed on about 0.5 to 1 ug of RNA. Multiplex immunoSEQ PCR targeted 54 Vbeta and 13 Jbeta TCR beta segments. TCRdb called the immunoSEQ multiplex PCR reads again in MiXCR, with one record for every CDR3 protein. The data contain roughly 140,000 distinct CDR3 sequences, approximately 95% of them seen just once; the ten biggest clones take up 0.16%. This clonotype was detected once. The authors negatively isolated CD8+ and CD4+ T cells and FACS-enriched TEMRA cells.

The sequence derives from a human donor with Susac syndrome. Source material: CD4+ T cells from PBMCs. The V gene is TRBV19, the J gene TRBJ2-7, with D tentatively TRBD1 (6 bases). Here the CDR3 reads CASSTSSQGPYEQYF. As DNA, the CDR3 is TGTGCCAGTAGTACTTCTTCACAGGGCCCCTACGAGCAGTACTTC.